Below, 6 T cell receptor beta chains from the same sample are listed, as sequenced in a study of spatial heterogeneity in lung cancer. Whole-study findings and limits: Expanded intratumoral alpha and beta TCR counts tracked tumor mutation counts.

One entry per CDR3 protein results from TCRdb running MiXCR on the 5' RACE reads. The sample shows about 24,000 distinct CDR3 sequences, under 9.5% of them seen only once. The time point here: sample taken at primary tumor resection. Their specific antigens are unknown. The input for sequencing was lung tumor tissue, taken at surgery. These receptors were collected from a male donor with early-stage non-small cell lung cancer.

This clonotype has only a few counts. The V gene is TRBV4-2, the J gene TRBJ1-5, with TRBD1 matching 9 bases. Looked up from germline, CDR1 is LGHNA and CDR2 is YNFKEQ. Trimming removed 0 bases from V and 1 base from J; junction bases left unmatched: 13. The CDR3 extends over 20 amino acids. The CDR3 sequence is CASSQDAMTGGRVSNQPQHF. In DNA, the CDR3 is TGTGCCAGCAGCCAAGATGCAATGACAGGGGGGAGGGTAAGCAATCAGCCCCAGCATTTT.

With respect to this clonotype: Sequence at one end of the junction differs from germline and may be a read error. The V and J genes are TRBV4-2 and TRBJ2-1; D remains ambiguous. From germline, CDR1 is LGHNA and CDR2 YNFKEQ. The CDR3 totals 17 residues. CDR3 nucleotides: TGTGCCAGCAGCCACCAGATGACACTGTCCCTTTACAATGAGCAGCTCTTC. Its protein product is CASSHQMTLSLYNEQLF.

This chain joins TRBV6-2 or TRBV6-3 and TRBJ2-5, with D perhaps given as TRBD1 or TRBD2 (6 bases each). With 7 bases removed from V and 4 bases from J, the gap between germline ends came to 19 bases. Germline CDR1 is MNHEY and CDR2 is SVGEGT. The CDR3 loop spans 15 amino acids. This CDR3 reads CASNLAGTSPETQYF. CDR3 in DNA: TGTGCCAGCAACTTGGCGGGGACATCCCCAGAGACCCAGTACTTC.

This clonotype occurred once. The chain uses TRBV5-1 and TRBJ1-3, with TRBD1 as a possible D gene (5 bases). The V gene lost 4 bases and the J gene lost 4 bases, with 15 bases spanning the gap. CDR3 length: 15 residues. The germline gives CDR1 SGHRS, CDR2 YFSETQ. The CDR3: CASSPDGGAGNTIYF. Here the CDR3 DNA reads TGCGCCAGCAGCCCGGACGGGGGAGCGGGAAACACCATATATTTT.

This clonotype came up many times. V is TRBV29-1 and J is TRBJ2-3; no clear D. Germline values: CDR1 SQVTM, CDR2 ANQGSEA. V lost 6 bases and J 2 bases, leaving 12 bases between the germline ends. The CDR3 sequence is 13 residues long. In nucleotides, the CDR3 is TGCAGCGTCGCCGGGCAGACCACAGATACGCAGTATTTT. It is translated as CSVAGQTTDTQYF.

There are many counts of this clonotype. V and J are TRBV7-2 and TRBJ1-2, with D hard to call. Between the trimmed V and J ends, which lost 4 bases and 3 bases, there was a span of 12 bases. The CDR3 loop spans 14 amino acids. The germline V gene encodes CDR1 SGHTA and CDR2 FQGNSA. CDR3 protein: CASSSFNIDYGYTF. The CDR3 DNA follows: TGTGCCAGCAGCTCCTTTAACATCGACTATGGCTACACCTTC. Combining the CDR3 with reference TRBV7-2 and TRBJ1-2 gives the whole variable domain GAGVSQSPSNKVTEKGKDVELRCDPISGHTALYWYRQSLGQGLEFLIYFQGNSAPDKSGLPSDRFSAERTGGSVSTLTIQRTQQEDSAVYLCASSSFNIDYGYTFGSGTRLTVV.